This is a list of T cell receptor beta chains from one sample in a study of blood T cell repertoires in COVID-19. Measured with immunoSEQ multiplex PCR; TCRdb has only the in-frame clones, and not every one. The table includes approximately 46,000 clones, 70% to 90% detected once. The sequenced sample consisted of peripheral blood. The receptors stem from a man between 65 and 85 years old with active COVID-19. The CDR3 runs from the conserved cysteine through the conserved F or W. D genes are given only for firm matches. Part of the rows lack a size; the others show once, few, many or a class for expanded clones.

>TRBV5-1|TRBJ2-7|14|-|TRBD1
TGCGCCAGCAGCTCCCGACAGGGAAGCTACGAGCAGTACTTC
CASSSRQGSYEQYF
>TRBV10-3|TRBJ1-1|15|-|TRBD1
TGTGCCATCAGTGAGCCTAACAGGGGGAACACTGAAGCTTTCTTT
CAISEPNRGNTEAFF
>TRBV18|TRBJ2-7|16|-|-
TGTGCCAGCTCACCAGTGCGGGGGCAACTTTACTACGAGCAGTACTTC
CASSPVRGQLYYEQYF
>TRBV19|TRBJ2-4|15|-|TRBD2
TGTGCCAGTAGTCCCTTAGCGGGAGGGGTAGACATTCAGTACTTC
CASSPLAGGVDIQYF
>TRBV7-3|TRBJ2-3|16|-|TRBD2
TGTGCCAGCAAAAGCGGGGGGGCTTTTGGCACAGATACGCAGTATTTT
CASKSGGAFGTDTQYF
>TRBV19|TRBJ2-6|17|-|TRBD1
TGTGCCAGTACGGACAGGGGCGTCACCTCTGGGGCCAACGTCCTGACTTTC
CASTDRGVTSGANVLTF
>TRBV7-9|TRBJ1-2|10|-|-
TGTGCCAGCAGCTACCCGAGCTCCACCTTC
CASSYPSSTF
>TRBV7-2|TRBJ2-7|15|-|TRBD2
TGTGCCAGCAGCCAAAAGACTAGCGGGGCTTACGAGCAGTACTTC
CASSQKTSGAYEQYF
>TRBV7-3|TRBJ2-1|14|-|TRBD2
TGTGCCAGCAGCCCAATAGCGGGGGACAATGAGCAGTTCTTC
CASSPIAGDNEQFF
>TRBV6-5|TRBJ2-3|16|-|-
TGTGCCAGCAGTTCGATTTGGCTAGCCAGCACAGATACGCAGTATTTT
CASSSIWLASTDTQYF
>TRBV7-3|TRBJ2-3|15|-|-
TGTGCCAGCAGCTTAGAAGGGGTCACCACAGATACGCAGTATTTT
CASSLEGVTTDTQYF
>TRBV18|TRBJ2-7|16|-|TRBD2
TGTGCCAGCTCCAGGGGACTAGCGGGGTCCTCCTACGAGCAGTACTTC
CASSRGLAGSSYEQYF
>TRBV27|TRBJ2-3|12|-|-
TGTGCCAGCAGTCGTAGCACAGATACGCAGTATTTT
CASSRSTDTQYF
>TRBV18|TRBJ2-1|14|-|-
TGTGCCAGCTCACCATCGGGGACCTACAATGAGCAGTTCTTC
CASSPSGTYNEQFF
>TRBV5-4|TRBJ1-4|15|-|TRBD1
TGTGCCAGCAGCCTAACCAGGGGGCGCGATGAAAAACTGTTTTTT
CASSLTRGRDEKLFF
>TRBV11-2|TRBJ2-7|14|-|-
TGTGCCAGCAGCTTAGTTTACAGGGACTACGAGCAGTACTTC
CASSLVYRDYEQYF
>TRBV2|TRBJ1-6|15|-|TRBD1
TGTGCCAGCACGGGGGACAGGGGGGGCAATTCACCCCTCCACTTT
CASTGDRGGNSPLHF
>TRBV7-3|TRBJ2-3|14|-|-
TGTGCCAGCAGCAGGGCTAGCGGCACAGATACGCAGTATTTT
CASSRASGTDTQYF
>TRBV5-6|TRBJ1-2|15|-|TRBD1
TGTGCCAGCAGCCTTTACAGGGGATCTAACTATGGCTACACCTTC
CASSLYRGSNYGYTF
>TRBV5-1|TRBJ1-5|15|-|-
TGCGCCAGCACCCGCGGGGGCGGGAGCAATCAGCCCCAGCATTTT
CASTRGGGSNQPQHF
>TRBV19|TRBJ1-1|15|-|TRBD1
TGTGCCAGTAGTCTCAGGACAGGGGAGAACACTGAAGCTTTCTTT
CASSLRTGENTEAFF
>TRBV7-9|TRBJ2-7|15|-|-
TGTGCCAGCAGCTTAGTTCTGGGGGCTGGCTACGAGCAGTACTTC
CASSLVLGAGYEQYF
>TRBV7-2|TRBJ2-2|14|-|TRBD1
TGTGCCAGCAGCTTGGACAGGGACACCGGGGAGCTGTTTTTT
CASSLDRDTGELFF
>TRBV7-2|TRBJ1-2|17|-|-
TGTGCCAGCAGCTTAGCCCGTGAGACAGGCGTACACTATGGCTACACCTTC
CASSLARETGVHYGYTF
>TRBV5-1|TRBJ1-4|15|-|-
TGCGCCAGCAGCTTCGGCCGGGTTTTAGATGAAAAACTGTTTTTT
CASSFGRVLDEKLFF
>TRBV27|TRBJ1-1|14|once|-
TGTGCCAGCAGAAACGCGACTGGGAACACTGAAGCTTTCTTT
CASRNATGNTEAFF
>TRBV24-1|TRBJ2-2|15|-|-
TGTGCCACCAGTGATTTGCGGGGGTTCGGCGGGGAGCTGTTTTTT
CATSDLRGFGGELFF
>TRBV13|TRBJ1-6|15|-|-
TGTGCCAGCAGCTTAGTCCAGGGATTTAATTCACCCCTCCACTTT
CASSLVQGFNSPLHF
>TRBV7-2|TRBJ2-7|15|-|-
TGTGCCAGCAGCTTAGCCCCAGGATCTCCCTACGAGCAGTACTTC
CASSLAPGSPYEQYF